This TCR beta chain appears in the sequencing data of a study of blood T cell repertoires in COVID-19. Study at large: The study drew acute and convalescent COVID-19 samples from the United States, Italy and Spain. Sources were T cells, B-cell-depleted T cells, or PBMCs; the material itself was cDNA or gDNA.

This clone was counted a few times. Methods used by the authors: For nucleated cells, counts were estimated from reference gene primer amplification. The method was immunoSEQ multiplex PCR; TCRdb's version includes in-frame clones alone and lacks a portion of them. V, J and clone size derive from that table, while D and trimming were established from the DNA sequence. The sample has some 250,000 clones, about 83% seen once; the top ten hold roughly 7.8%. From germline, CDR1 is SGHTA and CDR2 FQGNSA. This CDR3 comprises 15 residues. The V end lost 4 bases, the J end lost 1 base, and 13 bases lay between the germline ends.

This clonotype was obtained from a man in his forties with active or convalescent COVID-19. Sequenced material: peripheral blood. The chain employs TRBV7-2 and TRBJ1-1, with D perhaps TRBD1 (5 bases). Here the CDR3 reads CASSSKAQGNTEAFF. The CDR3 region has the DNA TGTGCCAGCAGCTCAAAAGCCCAGGGGAACACTGAAGCTTTCTTT.